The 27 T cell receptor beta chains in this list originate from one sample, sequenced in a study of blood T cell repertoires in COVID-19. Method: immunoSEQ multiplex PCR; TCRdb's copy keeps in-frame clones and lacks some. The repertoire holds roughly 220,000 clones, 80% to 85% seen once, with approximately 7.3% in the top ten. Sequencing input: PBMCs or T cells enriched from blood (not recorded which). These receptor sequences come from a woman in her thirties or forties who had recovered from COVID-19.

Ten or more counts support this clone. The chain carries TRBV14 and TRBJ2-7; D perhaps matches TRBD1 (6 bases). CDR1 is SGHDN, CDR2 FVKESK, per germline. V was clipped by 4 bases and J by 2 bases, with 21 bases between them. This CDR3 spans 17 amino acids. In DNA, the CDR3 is TGTGCCAGCAGCCGGAATGAAATCGGACAGTCGACCTACGAGCAGTACTTC. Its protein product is CASSRNEIGQSTYEQYF. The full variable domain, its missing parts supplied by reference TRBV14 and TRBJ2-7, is EAGVTQFPSHSVIEKGQTVTLRCDPISGHDNLYWYRRVMGKEIKFLLHFVKESKQDESGMPNNRFLAERTGGTYSTLKVQPAELEDSGVYFCASSRNEIGQSTYEQYFGPGTRLTVT.

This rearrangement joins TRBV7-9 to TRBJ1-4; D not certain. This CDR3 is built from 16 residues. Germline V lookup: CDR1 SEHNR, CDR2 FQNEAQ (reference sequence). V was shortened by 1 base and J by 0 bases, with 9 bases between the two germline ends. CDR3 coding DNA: TGTGCCAGCAGCTTAGGTGATAGAGCAACTAATGAAAAACTGTTTTTT. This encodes CASSLGDRATNEKLFF.

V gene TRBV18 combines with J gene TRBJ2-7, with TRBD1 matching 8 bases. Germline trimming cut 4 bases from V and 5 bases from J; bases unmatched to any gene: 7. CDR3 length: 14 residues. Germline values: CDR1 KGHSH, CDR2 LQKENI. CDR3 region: CASSRETGEHEQYF. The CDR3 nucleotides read TGTGCCAGCTCACGCGAGACAGGGGAACACGAGCAGTACTTC.

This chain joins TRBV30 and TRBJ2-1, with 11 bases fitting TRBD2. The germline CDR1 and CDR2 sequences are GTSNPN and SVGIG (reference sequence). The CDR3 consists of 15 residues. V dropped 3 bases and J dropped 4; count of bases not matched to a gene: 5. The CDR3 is CAWRGGLAAYNEQFF. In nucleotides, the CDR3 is TGTGCCTGGAGGGGGGGACTAGCGGCTTACAATGAGCAGTTCTTC.

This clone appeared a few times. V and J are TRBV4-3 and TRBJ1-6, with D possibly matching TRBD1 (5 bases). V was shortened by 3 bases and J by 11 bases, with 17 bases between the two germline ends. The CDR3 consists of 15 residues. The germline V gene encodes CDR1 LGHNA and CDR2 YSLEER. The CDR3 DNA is TGCGCCAGCAGCCAGGGGGTTCTCGGAGGGACACCCCTCCACTTT. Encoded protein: CASSQGVLGGTPLHF.

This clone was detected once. CDR3 amino acids: CASSLRFGQPQHF. In DNA, the CDR3 is TGTGCCAGCAGCTTAAGGTTCGGGCAGCCCCAGCATTTT. The rearrangement uses TRBV7-2 and TRBJ1-5, with unresolved D. V was clipped by 2 bases and J by 7 bases, with 9 bases between them. This CDR3 has 13 residues. The germline gives CDR1 SGHTA, CDR2 FQGNSA. The variable domain in full, with the rest retrieved from reference TRBV7-2 and TRBJ1-5, is GAGVSQSPSNKVTEKGKDVELRCDPISGHTALYWYRQSLGQGLEFLIYFQGNSAPDKSGLPSDRFSAERTGGSVSTLTIQRTQQEDSAVYLCASSLRFGQPQHFGDGTRLSIL.

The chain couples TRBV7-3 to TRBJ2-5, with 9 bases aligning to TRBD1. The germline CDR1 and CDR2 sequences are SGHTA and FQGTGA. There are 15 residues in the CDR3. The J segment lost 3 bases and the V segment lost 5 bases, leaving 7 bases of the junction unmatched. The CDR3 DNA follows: TGTGCCAGCAGCACCGGGACAGGGATGGAAGAGACCCAGTACTTC. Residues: CASSTGTGMEETQYF.

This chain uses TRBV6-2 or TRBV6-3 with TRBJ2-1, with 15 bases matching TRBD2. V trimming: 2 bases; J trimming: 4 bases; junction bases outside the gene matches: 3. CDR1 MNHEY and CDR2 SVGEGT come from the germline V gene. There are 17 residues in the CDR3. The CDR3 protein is CASSYGGTSGRYNEQFF. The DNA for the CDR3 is TGTGCCAGCAGTTACGGGGGGACTAGCGGGAGGTACAATGAGCAGTTCTTC.

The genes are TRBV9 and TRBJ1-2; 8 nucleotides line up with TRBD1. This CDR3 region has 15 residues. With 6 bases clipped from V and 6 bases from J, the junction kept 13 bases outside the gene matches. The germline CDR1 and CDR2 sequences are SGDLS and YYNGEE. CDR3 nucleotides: TGTGCCAGCACCAAGGCCTTGGACAGGGTACATGGCTACACCTTC. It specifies CASTKALDRVHGYTF.

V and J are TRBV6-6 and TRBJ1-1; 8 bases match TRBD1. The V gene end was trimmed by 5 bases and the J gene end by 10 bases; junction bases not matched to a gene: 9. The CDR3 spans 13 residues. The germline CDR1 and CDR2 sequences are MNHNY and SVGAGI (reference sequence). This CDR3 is CASSTGQGVSAFF. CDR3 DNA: TGTGCCAGCAGTACCGGACAGGGAGTTTCAGCTTTCTTT.

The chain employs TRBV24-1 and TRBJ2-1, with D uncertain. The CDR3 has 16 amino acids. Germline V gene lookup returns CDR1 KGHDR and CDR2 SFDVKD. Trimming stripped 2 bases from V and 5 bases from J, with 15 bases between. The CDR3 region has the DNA TGTGCCACCAGTGATTCCGGGTCCATTATACACAATGAGCAGTTCTTC. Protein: CATSDSGSIIHNEQFF.

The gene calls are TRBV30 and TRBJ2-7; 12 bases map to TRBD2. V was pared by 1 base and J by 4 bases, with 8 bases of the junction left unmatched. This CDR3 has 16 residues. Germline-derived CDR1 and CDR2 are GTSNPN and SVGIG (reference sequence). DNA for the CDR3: TGTGCCTGGAGTGGTCCTCTAGCGGGAGGGAGGTACGAGCAGTACTTC. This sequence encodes CAWSGPLAGGRYEQYF.

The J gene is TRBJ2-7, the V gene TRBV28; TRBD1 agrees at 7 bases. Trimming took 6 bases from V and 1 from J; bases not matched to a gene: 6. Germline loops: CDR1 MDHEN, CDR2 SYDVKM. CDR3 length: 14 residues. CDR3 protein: CASSVQTGSYEQYF. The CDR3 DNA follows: TGTGCCAGCAGCGTACAGACAGGGTCCTACGAGCAGTACTTC.

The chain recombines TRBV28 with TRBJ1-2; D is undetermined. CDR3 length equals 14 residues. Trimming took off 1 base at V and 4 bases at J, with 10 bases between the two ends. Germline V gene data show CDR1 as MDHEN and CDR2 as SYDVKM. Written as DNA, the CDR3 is TGTGCCAGCAGTTTATTTGGCCAGTCCTATGGCTACACCTTC. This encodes CASSLFGQSYGYTF.

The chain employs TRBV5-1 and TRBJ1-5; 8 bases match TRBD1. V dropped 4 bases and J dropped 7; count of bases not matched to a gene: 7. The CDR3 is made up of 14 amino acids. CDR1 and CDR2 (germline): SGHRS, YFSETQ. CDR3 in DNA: TGCGCCAGCAGCCCCGGACAGGGAGACCAGCCCCAGCATTTT. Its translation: CASSPGQGDQPQHF. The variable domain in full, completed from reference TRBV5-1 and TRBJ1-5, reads KAGVTQTPRYLIKTRGQQVTLSCSPISGHRSVSWYQQTPGQGLQFLFEYFSETQRNKGNFPGRFSGRQFSNSRSEMNVSTLELGDSALYLCASSPGQGDQPQHFGDGTRLSIL.

The CDR3 protein is CATSETGTGNEKLFF. The CDR3 DNA reads as TGTGCCACCAGTGAGACCGGGACAGGCAATGAAAAACTGTTTTTT. The V and J genes are TRBV24-1 and TRBJ1-4; 8 nucleotides agree with TRBD1. V gave up 4 bases and J gave up 5 bases; unmatched junction bases: 5. CDR1 KGHDR and CDR2 SFDVKD come from the germline V gene. The CDR3 has 15 residues.

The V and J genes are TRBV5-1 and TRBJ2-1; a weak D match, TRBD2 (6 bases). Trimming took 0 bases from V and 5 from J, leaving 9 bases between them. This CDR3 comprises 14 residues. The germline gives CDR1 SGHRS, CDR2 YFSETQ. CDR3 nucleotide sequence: TGCGCCAGCAGCTTGGAGGGCGGGAACAATGAGCAGTTCTTC. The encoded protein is CASSLEGGNNEQFF.

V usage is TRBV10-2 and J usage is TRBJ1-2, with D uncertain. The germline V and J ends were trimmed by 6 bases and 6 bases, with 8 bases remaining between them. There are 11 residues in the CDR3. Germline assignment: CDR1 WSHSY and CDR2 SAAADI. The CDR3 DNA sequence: TGCGCCAGCAGACGAAGCGATGGCTACACCTTC. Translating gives CASRRSDGYTF.

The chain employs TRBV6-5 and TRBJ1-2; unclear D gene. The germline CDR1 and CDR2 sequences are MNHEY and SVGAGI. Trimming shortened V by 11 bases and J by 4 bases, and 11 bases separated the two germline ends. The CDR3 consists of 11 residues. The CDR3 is CASLRSYGYTF. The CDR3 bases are TGTGCCTCCCTCCGGAGCTATGGCTACACCTTC.

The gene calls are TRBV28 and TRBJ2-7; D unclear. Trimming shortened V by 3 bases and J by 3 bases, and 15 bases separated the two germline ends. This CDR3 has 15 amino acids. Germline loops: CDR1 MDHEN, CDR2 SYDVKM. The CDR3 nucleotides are TGTGCCAGCAGTTTTGCCGACACAAGAAACTACGAGCAGTACTTC. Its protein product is CASSFADTRNYEQYF. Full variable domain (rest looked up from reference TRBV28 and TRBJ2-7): DVKVTQSSRYLVKRTGEKVFLECVQDMDHENMFWYRQDPGLGLRLIYFSYDVKMKEKGDIPEGYSVSREKKERFSLILESASTNQTSMYLCASSFADTRNYEQYFGPGTRLTVT.

CDR3 DNA sequence: TGTGCCAGCAGCCCAGGACTAGCGGGAGGCCCCCTCTACGAGCAGTACTTC. Translated, it gives CASSPGLAGGPLYEQYF. The chain has TRBV11-2 and TRBJ2-7; 14 bases agree with TRBD2. V lost 5 bases, J lost 3 bases, and 9 bases stayed unmatched. Looked up from germline, CDR1 is SGHAT and CDR2 is FQNNGV. This CDR3 is 17 amino acids long.

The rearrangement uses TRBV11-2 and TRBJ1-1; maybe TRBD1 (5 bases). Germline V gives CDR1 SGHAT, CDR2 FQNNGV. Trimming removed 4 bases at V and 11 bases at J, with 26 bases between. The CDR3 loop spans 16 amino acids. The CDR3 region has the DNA TGTGCCAGCAGCTCTATAGCTGGTTTGGCATCCTGGGGCGCTTTCTTT. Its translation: CASSSIAGLASWGAFF.

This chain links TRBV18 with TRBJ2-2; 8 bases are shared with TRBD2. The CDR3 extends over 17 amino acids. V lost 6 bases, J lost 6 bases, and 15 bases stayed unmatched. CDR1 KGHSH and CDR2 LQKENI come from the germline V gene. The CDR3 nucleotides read TGTGCCAGCTCGCCATCTCGCCCTCCGGGAGGGCCCGGGGAGCTGTTTTTT. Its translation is CASSPSRPPGGPGELFF.

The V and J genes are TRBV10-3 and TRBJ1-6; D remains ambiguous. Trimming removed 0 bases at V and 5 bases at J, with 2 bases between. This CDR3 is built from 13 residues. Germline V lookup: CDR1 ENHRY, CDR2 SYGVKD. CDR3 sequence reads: CAISESNNSPLHF. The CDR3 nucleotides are TGTGCCATCAGTGAGTCTAATAATTCACCCCTCCACTTT.

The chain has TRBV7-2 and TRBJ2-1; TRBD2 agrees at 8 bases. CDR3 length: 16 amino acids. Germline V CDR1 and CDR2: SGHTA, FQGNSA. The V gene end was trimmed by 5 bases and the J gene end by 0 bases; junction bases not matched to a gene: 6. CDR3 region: CASSLTSVSSYNEQFF. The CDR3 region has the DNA TGTGCCAGCAGCCTGACTAGCGTGAGCTCCTACAATGAGCAGTTCTTC.

DNA for the CDR3: TGTGCCAGCACTCGACGGTTCAGGGTTAATCAGCCCCAGCATTTT. Encoded protein: CASTRRFRVNQPQHF. This chain joins TRBV28 and TRBJ1-5; maybe TRBD1 (5 bases). The V end lost 7 bases, the J end lost 4 bases, and 17 bases lay between the germline ends. From germline, CDR1 is MDHEN and CDR2 SYDVKM. There are 15 residues in the CDR3.

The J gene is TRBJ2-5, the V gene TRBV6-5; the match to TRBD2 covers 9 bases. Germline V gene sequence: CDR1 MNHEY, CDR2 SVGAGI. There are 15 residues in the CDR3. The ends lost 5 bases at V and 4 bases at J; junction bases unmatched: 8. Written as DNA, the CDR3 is TGTGCCAGCAGTCGCGGACCAGCGGGGGGAGAGACCCAGTACTTC. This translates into CASSRGPAGGETQYF.